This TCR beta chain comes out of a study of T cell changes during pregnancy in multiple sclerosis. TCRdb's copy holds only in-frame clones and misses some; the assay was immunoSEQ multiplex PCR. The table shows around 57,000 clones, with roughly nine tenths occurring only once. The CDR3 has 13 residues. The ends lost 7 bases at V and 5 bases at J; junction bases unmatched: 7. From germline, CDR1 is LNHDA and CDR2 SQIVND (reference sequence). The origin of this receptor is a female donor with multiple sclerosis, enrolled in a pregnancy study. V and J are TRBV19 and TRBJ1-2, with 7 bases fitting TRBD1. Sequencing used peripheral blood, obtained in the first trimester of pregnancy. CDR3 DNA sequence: TGTGCCAGTACCCCGACAGGGTCTTATGGCTACACCTTC. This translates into CASTPTGSYGYTF.